Shown below are 7 T cell receptor beta chains from a single sample sequenced in a study of blood T cell repertoires in COVID-19. The assay was immunoSEQ multiplex PCR, and TCRdb's table has in-frame clones only and misses some. This table holds a few hundred thousand clones, around 85% found once. Sequencing was performed on PBMCs or T cells enriched from blood (not recorded which). The receptors come from a woman aged 50 to 60 who had recovered from COVID-19.

This rearrangement joins TRBV28 to TRBJ1-1, with 9 bases lining up with TRBD1. CDR1 and CDR2 from the germline V gene are MDHEN and SYDVKM. The CDR3 extends over 15 amino acids. The ends lost 6 bases at V and 5 bases at J; junction bases unmatched: 10. The CDR3 sequence is CASSIITGGFTEAFF. CDR3 DNA sequence: TGTGCCAGCAGCATTATAACAGGGGGCTTTACTGAAGCTTTCTTT.

The gene calls are TRBV10-1 and TRBJ1-5; D is unresolved. The germline CDR1 and CDR2 sequences are WNHNN and SYGVQD (reference sequence). V gave up 11 bases and J gave up 0 bases, with 20 bases separating them. This CDR3 spans 16 amino acids. CDR3 coding DNA: TGCGCCCTGCGAGCGTTTTTTCTAATTAGCAATCAGCCCCAGCATTTT. This encodes CALRAFFLISNQPQHF.

The chain employs TRBV19 and TRBJ2-3; 8 nucleotides match TRBD1. CDR3 length equals 15 residues. V lost 5 bases to trimming and J lost 6 bases; unmatched junction nucleotides: 10. Germline assignment: CDR1 LNHDA and CDR2 SQIVND (reference sequence). Written as DNA, the CDR3 is TGTGCCAGTAGTGGCGGGACAGGCGTCCGGGATACGCAGTATTTT. This translates into CASSGGTGVRDTQYF.

The chain uses TRBV3-1 (or the pseudogene TRBV3-2) and TRBJ1-1; D may be TRBD1 (6 bases). Germline CDR1 reads LGHDT; CDR2 reads YNNKEL (reference sequence). The V end lost 4 bases, the J end lost 8 bases, and 20 bases lay between the germline ends. CDR3 length: 15 residues. CDR3 residues: CASSLRASGGREAFF. CDR3 sequence (DNA): TGTGCCAGCAGCCTACGGGCTTCGGGGGGCCGAGAAGCTTTCTTT.

The rearrangement links TRBV7-2 to TRBJ2-1; 8 bases align to TRBD1. V shed 1 base and J 10 bases; nucleotides not matched to a gene: 9. Looked up from germline, CDR1 is SGHTA and CDR2 is FQGNSA. The CDR3 runs to 15 residues. The CDR3 DNA sequence: TGTGCCAGCAGCTTAGGAGGACAGGGAGGAGACGAGCAGTTCTTC. It codes for CASSLGGQGGDEQFF.

V is TRBV28 and J is TRBJ1-6, with TRBD1 matching 7 bases. The CDR3 has 15 residues. Germline V CDR1 and CDR2: MDHEN, SYDVKM. The V segment lost 5 bases and the J segment 7 bases; nucleotides outside the gene matches: 8. CDR3 region: CASSIGWDSNSPLHF. DNA for the CDR3: TGTGCCAGCAGTATAGGTTGGGACAGCAATTCACCCCTCCACTTT.

The chain combines TRBV30 with TRBJ1-6; weak D call: TRBD1 (6 bases). CDR1 and CDR2 (germline): GTSNPN, SVGIG (reference sequence). V lost 2 bases and J lost 8, with 19 bases in between. The CDR3 is 16 amino acids. The CDR3 DNA reads as TGTGCCTGGAGTCCCTCCCGGGTCAGGGGTTATTCACCCCTCCACTTT. Residues: CAWSPSRVRGYSPLHF.